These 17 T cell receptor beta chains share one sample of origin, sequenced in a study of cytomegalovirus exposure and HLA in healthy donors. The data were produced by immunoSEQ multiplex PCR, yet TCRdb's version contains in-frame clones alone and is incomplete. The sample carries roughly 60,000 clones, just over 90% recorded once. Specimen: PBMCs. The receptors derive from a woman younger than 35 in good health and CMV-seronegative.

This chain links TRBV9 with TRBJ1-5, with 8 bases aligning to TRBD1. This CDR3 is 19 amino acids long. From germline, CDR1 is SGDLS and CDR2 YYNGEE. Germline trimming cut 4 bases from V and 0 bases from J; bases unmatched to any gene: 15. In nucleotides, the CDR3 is TGTGCCAGCAGCTTAAGACAGGGGACAATTTGTTATAGCAATCAGCCCCAGCATTTT. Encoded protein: CASSLRQGTICYSNQPQHF.

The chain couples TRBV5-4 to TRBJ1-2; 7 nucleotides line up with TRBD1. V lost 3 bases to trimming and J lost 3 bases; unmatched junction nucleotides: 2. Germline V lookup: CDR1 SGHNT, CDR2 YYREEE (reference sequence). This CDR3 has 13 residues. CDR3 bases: TGTGCCAGCAGCTCCGGGACAGACTATGGCTACACCTTC. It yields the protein CASSSGTDYGYTF.

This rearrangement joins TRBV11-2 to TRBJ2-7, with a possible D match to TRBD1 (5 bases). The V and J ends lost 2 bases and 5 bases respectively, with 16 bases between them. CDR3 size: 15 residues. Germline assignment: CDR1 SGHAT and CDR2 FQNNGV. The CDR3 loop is CASSLSQGSTHEQYF. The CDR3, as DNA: TGTGCCAGCAGCTTAAGTCAGGGAAGCACCCACGAGCAGTACTTC. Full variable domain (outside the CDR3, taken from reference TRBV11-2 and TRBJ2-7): EAGVAQSPRYKIIEKRQSVAFWCNPISGHATLYWYQQILGQGPKLLIQFQNNGVVDDSQLPKDRFSAERLKGVDSTLKIQPAKLEDSAVYLCASSLSQGSTHEQYFGPGTRLTVT.

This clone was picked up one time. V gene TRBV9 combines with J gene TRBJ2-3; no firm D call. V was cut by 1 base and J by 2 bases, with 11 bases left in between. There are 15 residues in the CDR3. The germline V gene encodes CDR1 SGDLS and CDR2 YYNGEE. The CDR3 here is CASSVSSPPTDTQYF. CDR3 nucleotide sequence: TGTGCCAGCAGCGTATCTAGTCCACCCACAGATACGCAGTATTTT.

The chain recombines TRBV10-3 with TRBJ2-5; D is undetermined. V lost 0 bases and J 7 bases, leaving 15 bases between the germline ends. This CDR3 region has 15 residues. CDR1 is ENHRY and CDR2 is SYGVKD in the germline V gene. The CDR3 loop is CAISESRSPLRTQYF. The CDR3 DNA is TGTGCCATCAGTGAGTCCCGGTCCCCTTTACGGACCCAGTACTTC.

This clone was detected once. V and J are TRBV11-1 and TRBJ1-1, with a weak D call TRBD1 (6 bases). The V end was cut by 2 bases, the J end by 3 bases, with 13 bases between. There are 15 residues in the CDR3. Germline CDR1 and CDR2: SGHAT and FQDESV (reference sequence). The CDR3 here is CASSLTGGGDTEAFF. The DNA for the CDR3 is TGTGCCAGCAGCTTAACGGGAGGGGGGGACACTGAAGCTTTCTTT.

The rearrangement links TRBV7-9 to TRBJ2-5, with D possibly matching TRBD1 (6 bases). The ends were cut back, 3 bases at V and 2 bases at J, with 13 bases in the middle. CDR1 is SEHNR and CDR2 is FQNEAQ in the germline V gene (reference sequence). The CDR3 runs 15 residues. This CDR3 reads CASSLGRTEQETQYF. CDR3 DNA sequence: TGTGCCAGCAGCTTGGGGCGGACAGAACAAGAGACCCAGTACTTC.

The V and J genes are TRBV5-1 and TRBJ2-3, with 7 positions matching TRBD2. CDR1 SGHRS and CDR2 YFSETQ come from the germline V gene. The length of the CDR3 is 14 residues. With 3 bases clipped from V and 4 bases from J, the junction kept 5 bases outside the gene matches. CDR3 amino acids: CASSSGGGSDTQYF. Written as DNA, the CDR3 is TGCGCCAGCAGCTCGGGGGGAGGGTCAGATACGCAGTATTTT.

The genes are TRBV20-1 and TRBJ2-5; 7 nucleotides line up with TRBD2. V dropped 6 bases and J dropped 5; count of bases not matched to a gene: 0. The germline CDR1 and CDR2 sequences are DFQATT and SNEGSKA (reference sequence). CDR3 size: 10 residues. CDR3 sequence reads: CSAAGETQYF. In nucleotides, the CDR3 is TGCAGTGCAGCGGGGGAGACCCAGTACTTC.

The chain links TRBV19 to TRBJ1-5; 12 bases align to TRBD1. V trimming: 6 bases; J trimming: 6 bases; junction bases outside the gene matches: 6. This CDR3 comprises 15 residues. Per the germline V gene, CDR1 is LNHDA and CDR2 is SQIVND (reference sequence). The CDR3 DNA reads TGTGCCAGTAGAGAAGGGACAGGGGGCGTTCAGCCCCAGCATTTT. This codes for CASREGTGGVQPQHF.

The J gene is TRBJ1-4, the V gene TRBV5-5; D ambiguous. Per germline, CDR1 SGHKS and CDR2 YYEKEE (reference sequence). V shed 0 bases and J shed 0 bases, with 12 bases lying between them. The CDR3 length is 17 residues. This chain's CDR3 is CASSLALRDATNEKLFF. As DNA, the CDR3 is TGTGCCAGCAGCTTGGCATTGCGGGATGCAACTAATGAAAAACTGTTTTTT.

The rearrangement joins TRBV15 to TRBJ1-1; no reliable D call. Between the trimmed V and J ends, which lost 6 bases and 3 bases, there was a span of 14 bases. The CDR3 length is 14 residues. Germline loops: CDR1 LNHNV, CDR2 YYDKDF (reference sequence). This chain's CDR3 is CATSFLPADTEAFF. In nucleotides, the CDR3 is TGTGCCACCAGTTTCTTACCTGCGGACACTGAAGCTTTCTTT. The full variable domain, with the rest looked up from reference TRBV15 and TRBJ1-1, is DAMVIQNPRYQVTQFGKPVTLSCSQTLNHNVMYWYQQKSSQAPKLLFHYYDKDFNNEADTPDNFQSRRPNTSFCFLDIRSPGLGDTAMYLCATSFLPADTEAFFGQGTRLTVV.

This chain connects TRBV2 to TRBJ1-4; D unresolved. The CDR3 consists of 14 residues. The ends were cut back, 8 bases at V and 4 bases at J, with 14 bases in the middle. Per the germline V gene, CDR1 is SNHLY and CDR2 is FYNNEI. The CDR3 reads CASAFGQSNEKLFF. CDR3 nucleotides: TGTGCCAGCGCGTTTGGGCAGAGTAATGAAAAACTGTTTTTT. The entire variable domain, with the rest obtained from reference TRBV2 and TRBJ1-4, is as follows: EPEVTQTPSHQVTQMGQEVILRCVPISNHLYFYWYRQILGQKVEFLVSFYNNEISEKSEIFDDQFSVERPDGSNFTLKIRSTKLEDSAMYFCASAFGQSNEKLFFGSGTQLSVL.

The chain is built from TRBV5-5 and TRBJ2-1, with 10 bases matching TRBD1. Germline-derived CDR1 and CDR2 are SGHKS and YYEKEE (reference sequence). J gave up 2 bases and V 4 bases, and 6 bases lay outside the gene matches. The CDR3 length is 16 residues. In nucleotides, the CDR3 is TGTGCCAGCAGCCAGGACGGACAGGGGGCCTACAATGAGCAGTTCTTC. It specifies CASSQDGQGAYNEQFF.

The CDR3 coding sequence is TGTGCCATTCAGGGACAAGAGACCCAGTACTTC. This encodes CAIQGQETQYF. The chain is built from TRBV2 and TRBJ2-5, with D possibly TRBD1 on 5 matching bases. The germline V gene encodes CDR1 SNHLY and CDR2 FYNNEI. This CDR3 contains 11 residues. With 10 bases removed from V and 2 bases from J, the gap between germline ends came to 8 bases.

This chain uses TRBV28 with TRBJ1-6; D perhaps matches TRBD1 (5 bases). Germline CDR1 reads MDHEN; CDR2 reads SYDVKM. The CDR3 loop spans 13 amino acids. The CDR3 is CVTRPGGGSPLHF. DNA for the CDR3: TGTGTCACCAGACCGGGGGGTGGCTCACCCCTCCACTTT.

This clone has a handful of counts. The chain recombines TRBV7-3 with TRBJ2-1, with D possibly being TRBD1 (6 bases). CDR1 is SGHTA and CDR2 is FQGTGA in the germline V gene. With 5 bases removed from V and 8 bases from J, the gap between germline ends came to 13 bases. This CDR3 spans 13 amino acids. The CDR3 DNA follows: TGTGCCAGCAGCCCACAGGGCTTCGATGAGCAGTTCTTC. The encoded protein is CASSPQGFDEQFF.